Here is one T cell receptor beta chain with its context. TCRdb keeps only in-frame clones here, not all; method: immunoSEQ multiplex PCR. Here the sample spans about 410,000 clones, about 90% being singletons. The CDR3 totals 16 residues. Germline CDR1 is LGHNA and CDR2 is YNFKEQ. The ends were cut back, 1 base at V and 4 bases at J, with 16 bases in the middle. The sample comes from a study of blood T cell repertoires in COVID-19. This TCR was recovered from a man in his late teens or twenties who had recovered from COVID-19. J is TRBJ1-1 and V is TRBV4-2; D perhaps matches TRBD1 (5 bases). The sequenced sample was PBMCs or T cells enriched from blood (not recorded which). This CDR3 reads CASSQGRRAQGTEAFF. CDR3 nucleotide sequence: TGTGCCAGCAGCCAAGGGAGGAGGGCCCAGGGCACTGAAGCTTTCTTT.